This entry lists 9 T cell receptor beta chains sequenced from one sample in a study of blood T cell repertoires in COVID-19. Generated by immunoSEQ multiplex PCR, the TCRdb table keeps only in-frame clones and is missing some. Of roughly 120,000 clones listed, roughly 80% were seen once; the top ten hold about 18%. Sequenced sample: peripheral blood. The receptor set was obtained from an older woman with acute or convalescent COVID-19.

CDR3 sequence (DNA): TGTGCCAGCAGAACTGAAGAGGGCAGAGGCTACACCTTC. Its protein is CASRTEEGRGYTF. V and J are TRBV7-2 and TRBJ1-2, with D unresolved. The CDR3 totals 13 residues. CDR1 is SGHTA, CDR2 FQGNSA, per germline. The V end was cut by 6 bases, the J end by 8 bases, with 16 bases between.

The gene calls are TRBV5-1 and TRBJ2-3; 11 nucleotides line up with TRBD2. Trimming cost V 1 base and J 1 base; bases outside gene matches: 5. The CDR3 covers 17 residues. Germline V CDR1 and CDR2: SGHRS, YFSETQ. The CDR3 region has the DNA TGCGCCAGCAGCTTGAGTATAGCGGGAGGGGGCACAGATACGCAGTATTTT. Amino acid sequence: CASSLSIAGGGTDTQYF. Together with reference TRBV5-1 and TRBJ2-3, the CDR3 gives the full variable domain: KAGVTQTPRYLIKTRGQQVTLSCSPISGHRSVSWYQQTPGQGLQFLFEYFSETQRNKGNFPGRFSGRQFSNSRSEMNVSTLELGDSALYLCASSLSIAGGGTDTQYFGPGTRLTVL.

The chain uses TRBV28 and TRBJ2-7; TRBD2 might be the D (6 bases). The V end lost 5 bases, the J end lost 1 base, and 21 bases lay between the germline ends. The CDR3 length is 17 residues. Germline CDR1 is MDHEN and CDR2 is SYDVKM. The CDR3 DNA reads TGTGCCAGCAGTCCGTCTCCTGGGAGCGGGTCTTCCTACGAGCAGTACTTC. This sequence encodes CASSPSPGSGSSYEQYF.

This chain connects TRBV10-3 to TRBJ2-3, with 9 positions matching TRBD2. The germline gives CDR1 ENHRY, CDR2 SYGVKD. V lost 6 bases and J lost 0; bases outside the gene matches: 4. CDR3 length equals 15 residues. The DNA of the CDR3 is TGTGCCATCAGGAGACTAGCGGCTAGCACAGATACGCAGTATTTT. This gives the protein CAIRRLAASTDTQYF.

CDR3 in DNA: TGTGCCAGCACCAGGTCCACCGGGGAGCTGTTTTTT. This translates into CASTRSTGELFF. The gene calls are TRBV2 and TRBJ2-2; D is undetermined. V was cut by 7 bases and J by 4 bases, with 7 bases left in between. The V gene's germline CDR1 is SNHLY and CDR2 FYNNEI. There are 12 residues in the CDR3.

V usage is TRBV6-5 and J usage is TRBJ1-1; D uncertain. V was trimmed by 3 bases and J by 2 bases, leaving 13 bases between them. The CDR3 totals 15 residues. Germline V gives CDR1 MNHEY, CDR2 SVGAGI. The CDR3 coding sequence is TGTGCCAGCAGTTATTGGAGAGGAGGAAACACTGAAGCTTTCTTT. This translates into CASSYWRGGNTEAFF.

The chain combines TRBV29-1 with TRBJ1-2; possible D gene TRBD1, 5 bases. Germline V gives CDR1 SQVTM, CDR2 ANQGSEA. CDR3 size: 13 residues. Trimming left V 6 bases short and J 3 bases short, with 14 bases between. CDR3 loop: CSVYGGGYYGYTF. The CDR3 region has the DNA TGCAGCGTGTATGGTGGGGGGTACTATGGCTACACCTTC.

CDR3 sequence (DNA): TGCGCCAGCAGCTTTGGACAGGGGGCTCGCTATGGCTACACCTTC. Protein product: CASSFGQGARYGYTF. The gene calls are TRBV5-1 and TRBJ1-2; 11 bases are shared with TRBD1. J gave up 4 bases and V 2 bases, and 4 bases lay outside the gene matches. CDR1 is SGHRS and CDR2 is YFSETQ in the germline V gene. The CDR3 sequence is 15 residues long.

This chain links TRBV29-1 with TRBJ1-2; D unresolved. Germline V gene lookup returns CDR1 SQVTM and CDR2 ANQGSEA. The CDR3 totals 13 residues. Trimming left V 5 bases short and J 3 bases short, with 13 bases between. The chain's CDR3 is CSVTRKLDYGYTF. The CDR3 DNA sequence: TGCAGCGTTACTCGAAAACTCGACTATGGCTACACCTTC.